A single sample gave rise to the 5 T cell receptor beta chains below, sequenced in a study of cytomegalovirus exposure and HLA in healthy donors. PCR involved 60 Vbeta and 13 Jbeta primers. Assay: immunoSEQ multiplex PCR; the TCRdb copy retains only in-frame clones and omits some. Here the sample spans roughly 150,000 clones, approximately 77% being singletons. Sequenced input: PBMCs. The receptors were gathered from a man aged 25-45 years in good health and CMV-seronegative.

The J gene is TRBJ2-7, the V gene TRBV19; TRBD2 matches 7 bases. The CDR3 is made up of 14 amino acids. J lost 2 bases, V lost 5 bases, and 6 bases had no gene match. Looked up from germline, CDR1 is LNHDA and CDR2 is SQIVND (reference sequence). The CDR3 region has the DNA TGTGCCAGTAGTTGGGGAGCGGGACCCTACGAGCAGTACTTC. It yields the protein CASSWGAGPYEQYF.

The chain links TRBV2 to TRBJ2-2; 11 nucleotides match TRBD1. The CDR3 has 16 amino acids. Germline V gene data show CDR1 as SNHLY and CDR2 as FYNNEI. After removal of 0 bases from V and 8 bases from J, the junction contained 5 bases not matched to a gene. The DNA of the CDR3 is TGTGCCAGCAGTGAAGCTGGACAGGGGGCGGTGGGGGAGCTGTTTTTT. Translated: CASSEAGQGAVGELFF.

The chain joins TRBV14 to TRBJ1-3, with D uncertain. V dropped 4 bases and J dropped 9 bases, with 16 bases sitting between them. Germline loops: CDR1 SGHDN, CDR2 FVKESK. This CDR3 is built from 14 residues. CDR3: CASSPLQLSGTIYF. The CDR3 bases are TGTGCCAGCAGCCCCCTACAACTCTCGGGCACCATATATTTT.

On this clone itself: The sample holds other DNA sequences that translate to the same CDR3. In nucleotides, the CDR3 is TGTGCCAGCAGCTTAGTGGGGGCAGGGGAGCAGTACTTC. This sequence encodes CASSLVGAGEQYF. The chain carries TRBV5-4 and TRBJ2-7; possible D gene TRBD1, 6 bases. In germline, CDR1 is SGHNT, CDR2 YYREEE (reference sequence). The CDR3 extends over 13 amino acids. Deletions cut 2 bases from V and 7 bases from J, with 13 bases between.

V usage is TRBV11-3 and J usage is TRBJ2-1, with 11 bases aligning to TRBD2. The CDR3 totals 15 residues. V lost 5 bases and J lost 5; bases outside the gene matches: 5. CDR1 is SGHNT and CDR2 is YENEEA in the germline V gene. For the CDR3, the DNA is TGTGCCAGCAGCCATGGGACTAGCGGCGACAATGAGCAGTTCTTC. It translates to CASSHGTSGDNEQFF.